The present entry profiles one TCR beta chain with its context. Its antigen has not been determined. One end of the junction is discordant with germline, which a read error may explain. For CDR1 and CDR2, the germline V gene lists SNHLY and FYNNEI. Spanning cysteine to phenylalanine, the CDR3 consists of 13 amino acids. Of all the DNA, just the CDR3 is kept, 39 bases in frame from base 1. This sample is drawn from a study of tumor and adjacent non-tumor tissue in lung cancer (dated by TCRdb to the late 2010s). Notes on the research overall: By cancer type, the cohort comprised 11 to 12 adenocarcinoma patients, 2 squamous cell carcinoma patients and 1 small cell lung cancer patient. Among the approximately 15 patients, ages ranged from roughly 31 to 76 years, about 10 were men and 5 were women, and disease was TNM stage I to III. Sequencing generated a total of 120 million or so productive TCRbeta reads, averaging roughly 4.4 million reads per sample. The study compared bulk TCRbeta repertoires from lung tumor tissue and matched distant non-tumor lung tissue of roughly 15 lung cancer patients. TCRbeta CDR3 sequencing was performed on about 30 paired specimens, with one tumor sample and one normal lung sample collected per patient.

RNA was isolated from bulk unsorted tissue, and RNA quality was assessed with a NanoDrop ND-1000 and an Agilent 2100. The normal lung samples consisted of distant non-tumor tissue collected more than 3 cm from the tumor edge. Newly diagnosed lung cancer patients without prior chemotherapy who had been admitted for thoracic surgery in China between August and November 2014 were enrolled as donors. The study excluded patients who had received radiotherapy or chemotherapy before or who had another cancer at the same time. Pieces of surgical tissue measuring about 1-2.2 cm3 were kept in RNAlater solution and stored at -80 degrees C until use. Library generation was performed with multiplex PCR. The sequencer listed for this sample is Illumina HiSeq 2500. Following protocols modified from ARM-PCR, the researchers constructed TCRbeta libraries through three rounds of nested PCR with primers (Table S4). PCR products of 200-500 bp were gel-excised and purified with the QIAquick gel extraction kit before sequencing. The authors' pipeline ran thus. Reads were cleaned with Trimmomatic, merged with FLASH into complete CDR3 sequences, and assigned to V(D)J germline segments with MiTCR. VDJtools was used to compute clonal diversity as the inverse Simpson's index. In-frame sequences lacking a premature stop codon were counted as productive reads. The public reads were run again by TCRdb, first through fastp at Q25 and then through MiXCR, and only productive beta chains were kept. Every entry covers one CDR3 protein and lists the most common genes and DNA from its rows. For this entry, the V and J calls and clone size follow TCRdb and not the study's own pipeline. Across this sample there are about 48,000 distinct CDR3 sequences, with about 68% seen only once. Of the sample, around 28% is held by the ten largest clones.

The study at large found these results: Peripheral blood was not sequenced, so blood TCRbeta repertoires in these lung cancer patients were not examined. The cohort had only around 14 patients, and the authors noted that larger samples and more detailed clinical data are needed. TCR diversity was significantly higher in younger patients, and greater tumor TCR diversity was associated with shorter overall survival and shorter disease-free survival. The sequencing platform is not named in the methods, and unique molecular identifiers are not mentioned. The top 100 clones made up a significantly larger cumulative share of the repertoire in normal lung than in tumor tissue. Significantly higher TCR diversity (inverse Simpson) was observed in tumor tissue than in normal lung tissue (around 450 vs 150, P = 0.0075, Mann-Whitney U test).

This chain is built from TRBV2 and TRBJ2-2, with TRBD2 as a weak D call on 6 bases. The sequenced sample was distant non-tumor lung tissue. The receptor was derived from a woman between 70 and 85 years old with non-small cell lung cancer. The CDR3 in this case is CASSSEGYGELFF. The sequence in DNA is TGTGCCAGCTCCTCGGAGGGGTACGGGGAGCTGTTCTTT.